The clone carrying this T cell receptor beta chain was observed once. These data originate in a study of T cell changes during pregnancy in multiple sclerosis. Method: immunoSEQ multiplex PCR; TCRdb's copy keeps in-frame clones and lacks some. The profile shows about 22,000 clones, about 90% of them singletons. V lost 5 bases and J lost 2, with 14 bases in between. Germline-derived CDR1 and CDR2 are MRHNA and SNTAGT. The length of the CDR3 is 15 residues. This clonotype was sampled from a female donor in good health, enrolled as a control in a pregnancy study. This sequence joins TRBV6-4 and TRBJ2-3, with D perhaps matching TRBD2 (6 bases). This specimen consisted of CD4+ T cells from peripheral blood mononuclear cells, obtained in the third trimester of pregnancy. The CDR3 sequence is CASSPQRGSTDTQYF. CDR3 sequence (DNA): TGTGCCAGCAGTCCACAACGGGGGTCCACAGATACGCAGTATTTT.